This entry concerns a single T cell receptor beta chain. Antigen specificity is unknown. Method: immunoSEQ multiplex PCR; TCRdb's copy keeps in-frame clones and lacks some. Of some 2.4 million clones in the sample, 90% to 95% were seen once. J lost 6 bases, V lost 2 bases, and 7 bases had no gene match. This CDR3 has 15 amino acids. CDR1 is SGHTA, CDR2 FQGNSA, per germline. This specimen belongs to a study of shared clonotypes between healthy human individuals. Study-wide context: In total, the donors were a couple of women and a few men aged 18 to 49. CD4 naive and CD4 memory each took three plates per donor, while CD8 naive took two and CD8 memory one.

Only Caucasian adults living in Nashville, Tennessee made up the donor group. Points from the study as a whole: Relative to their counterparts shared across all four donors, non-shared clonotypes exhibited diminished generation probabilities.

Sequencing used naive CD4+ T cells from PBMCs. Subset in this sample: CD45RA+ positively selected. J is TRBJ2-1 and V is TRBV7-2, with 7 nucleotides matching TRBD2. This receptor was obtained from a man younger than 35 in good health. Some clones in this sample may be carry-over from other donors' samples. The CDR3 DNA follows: TGTGCCAGCAGCTTACGCGGCGGGAGTGGCAATGAGCAGTTCTTC. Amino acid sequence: CASSLRGGSGNEQFF.